The rows below give T cell receptor beta chains drawn from one sample of a study of Ad26.COV2.S vaccination and SARS-CoV-2 variants. TCRdb keeps only in-frame clones here, not all; method: immunoSEQ multiplex PCR. The sample includes roughly 400,000 clones, about 89% of them seen just once. The sample in question was peripheral blood, obtained in a trial of Ad26.COV2.S vaccine versus placebo. The source of these receptors is a person aged 18 to 65 who received the Ad26.COV2.S COVID-19 vaccine or a placebo. The CDR3 runs from the conserved cysteine through the conserved F or W. A D gene is named only where the DNA matches it firmly.

J gene: TRBJ2-7; V gene: TRBV29-1; D gene: -; CDR3 length: 11; CDR3 protein: CSVRLYQEQYF
J gene: TRBJ2-7; V gene: TRBV11-2; D gene: -; CDR3 length: 17; CDR3 protein: CASSLGRPAYLNYEQYF
J gene: TRBJ2-7; V gene: TRBV14; D gene: -; CDR3 length: 13; CDR3 protein: CASSQVVGGEQYF
J gene: TRBJ2-7; V gene: TRBV27; D gene: -; CDR3 length: 15; CDR3 protein: CASSLEGPGVDEQYF
J gene: TRBJ2-7; V gene: TRBV28; D gene: TRBD1; CDR3 length: 16; CDR3 protein: CASQSPGTAPIYEQYF
J gene: TRBJ2-5; V gene: TRBV2; D gene: -; CDR3 length: 17; CDR3 protein: CASIPLPGTLRQETQYF
J gene: TRBJ2-7; V gene: TRBV5-5; D gene: -; CDR3 length: 12; CDR3 protein: CASSALPHEQYF
J gene: TRBJ1-5; V gene: TRBV19; D gene: -; CDR3 length: 15; CDR3 protein: CASSIDSGGNQPQHF
J gene: TRBJ2-3; V gene: TRBV6-2/TRBV6-3; D gene: -; CDR3 length: 15; CDR3 protein: CASSPPGSMADTQYF
J gene: TRBJ2-1; V gene: TRBV5-4; D gene: TRBD2; CDR3 length: 17; CDR3 protein: CASSILLAGGSYNEQFF
J gene: TRBJ2-7; V gene: TRBV5-4; D gene: TRBD1; CDR3 length: 14; CDR3 protein: CASSPGQGPYEQYF
J gene: TRBJ2-7; V gene: TRBV3-1/TRBV3-2; D gene: TRBD1; CDR3 length: 13; CDR3 protein: CASRQTGFNEQYF
J gene: TRBJ1-4; V gene: TRBV10-3; D gene: TRBD1; CDR3 length: 15; CDR3 protein: CAISADRGPGEKLFF
J gene: TRBJ2-2; V gene: TRBV28; D gene: TRBD2; CDR3 length: 18; CDR3 protein: CASSSPTRTSVDTGELFF